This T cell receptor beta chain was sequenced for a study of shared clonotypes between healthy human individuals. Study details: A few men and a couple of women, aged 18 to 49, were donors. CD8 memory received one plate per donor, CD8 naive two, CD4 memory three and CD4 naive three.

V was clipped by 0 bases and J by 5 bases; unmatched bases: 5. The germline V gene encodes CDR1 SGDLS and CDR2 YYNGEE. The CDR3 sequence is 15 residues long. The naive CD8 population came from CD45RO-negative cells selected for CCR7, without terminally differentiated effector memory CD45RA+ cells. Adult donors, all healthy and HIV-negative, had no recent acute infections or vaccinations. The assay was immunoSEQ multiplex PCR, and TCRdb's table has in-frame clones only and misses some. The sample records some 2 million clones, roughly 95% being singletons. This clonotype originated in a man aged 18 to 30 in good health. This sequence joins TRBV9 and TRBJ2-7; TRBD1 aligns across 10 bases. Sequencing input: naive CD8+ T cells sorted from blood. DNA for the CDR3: TGTGCCAGCAGCGTAGAGGGGACAGGGGAGAACGAGCAGTACTTC. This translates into CASSVEGTGENEQYF. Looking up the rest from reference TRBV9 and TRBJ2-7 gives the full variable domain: DSGVTQTPKHLITATGQRVTLRCSPRSGDLSVYWYQQSLDQGLQFLIQYYNGEERAKGNILERFSAQQFPDLHSELNLSSLELGDSALYFCASSVEGTGENEQYFGPGTRLTVT.